This TCR beta chain emerged from a study of cytomegalovirus exposure and HLA in healthy donors. Trimming cost V 3 bases and J 4 bases; bases outside gene matches: 3. The germline V gene has CDR1 MGHRA and CDR2 YSYEKL. The CDR3 spans 14 residues. Primers for the PCR totalled 60 Vbeta and 13 Jbeta. Per the study methods: Roughly 11 million shared chains were among the roughly 80 million unique TCR beta chains that a later analysis counted. Generated by immunoSEQ multiplex PCR, the TCRdb table keeps only in-frame clones and is missing some. That table gives V, J and clone size, and the DNA gave D and trimming. The top ten hold about 1.8% of the sample, which has 95,000 to 150,000 clones, more than 65% seen once.

The chain uses TRBV4-1 and TRBJ2-3; 8 bases agree with TRBD1. Specimen: PBMCs. The clonotype comes from a man between 18 and 35 years old in good health and CMV-seronegative. CDR3 nucleotides: TGCGCCAGCAGCCAGCAGGGGGCTGCAGATACGCAGTATTTT. This encodes CASSQQGAADTQYF.